Shown below are 29 T cell receptor beta chains from a single sample sequenced in a study of regulatory T cells in long-lasting Graves disease. Arm-PCR of CDR3 regions and iRepertoire HTBI primers were used to build TCR beta libraries. TCRdb processed the multiplex PCR reads anew with MiXCR; each CDR3 protein has one entry. Seen here are roughly 450,000 distinct CDR3 sequences, about 25% observed once, and the top ten hold around 24%. Time point of the sample: persistent/refractory GD, antithyroid drugs over 5 years with positive TRAb. The TCR library was prepared using RNA isolated from PBMCs. The sample consisted of peripheral blood mononuclear cells (PBMCs), taken when the disease was refractory, from a patient treated with antithyroid drugs. The receptors were sampled from a female donor with Graves disease.

This chain joins TRBV24-1 and TRBJ2-7; maybe TRBD2 (6 bases). V gave up 10 bases and J gave up 6 bases, with 21 bases separating them. CDR3 length equals 14 residues. CDR1 is KGHDR, CDR2 SFDVKD, per germline. This CDR3 reads CATQLSKTGGEQYF. CDR3 nucleotide sequence: TGTGCCACTCAATTATCAAAAACCGGGGGCGAGCAGTACTTC.

Ten or more counts support this clonotype. The genes are TRBV3-1 and TRBJ1-6; the D is unclear. CDR1 LGHDT and CDR2 YNNKEL come from the germline V gene (reference sequence). The V end lost 1 base, the J end lost 3 bases, and 13 bases lay between the germline ends. The CDR3 extends over 17 amino acids. The CDR3 sequence: CASSQVTAGSYNSPLHF. As DNA, the CDR3 is TGTGCCAGCAGCCAAGTAACGGCGGGGAGCTATAATTCACCCCTCCACTTT.

This clonotype was seen many times. The chain joins TRBV7-9 to TRBJ2-7; D call uncertain. V was pared by 5 bases and J by 5 bases, with 10 bases between. Germline V gives CDR1 SEHNR, CDR2 FQNEAQ (reference sequence). CDR3 size: 12 residues. The CDR3 region is CASSQMPDEQYF. The CDR3 nucleotides are TGTGCCAGCAGCCAAATGCCGGACGAGCAGTACTTC.

The J gene is TRBJ2-1, the V gene TRBV29-1; D ambiguous. The CDR3 loop spans 13 amino acids. The ends were cut back, 3 bases at V and 6 bases at J, with 12 bases in the middle. CDR1 and CDR2 from the germline V gene are SQVTM and ANQGSEA. This CDR3 is CSVDPLTRNEQFF. CDR3 coding DNA: TGCAGCGTTGACCCTCTAACGCGCAATGAGCAGTTCTTC.

The gene calls are TRBV6-4 and TRBJ1-6; D is possibly TRBD1 (5 bases). The length of the CDR3 is 19 residues. V was clipped by 5 bases and J by 6 bases, with 26 bases between them. CDR1 and CDR2 (germline): MRHNA, SNTAGT. The DNA of the CDR3 is TGTGCCAGCAGTTACAATATCATCCCAGGGAGCTCTTTTAATTCACCCCTCCACTTT. Translating gives CASSYNIIPGSSFNSPLHF.

The chain employs TRBV6-1 and TRBJ2-5; D remains ambiguous. The CDR3 is 14 residues long. Germline CDR1 and CDR2: MNHNS and SASEGT. V dropped 0 bases and J dropped 3 bases, with 8 bases sitting between them. The CDR3 DNA is TGTGCCAGCAGTGAAGCTCCCCCAAAAGAGACCCAGTACTTC. Translating gives CASSEAPPKETQYF.

V usage is TRBV20-1 and J usage is TRBJ2-2, with 8 bases lining up with TRBD1. Germline CDR1 DFQATT, CDR2 SNEGSKA (reference sequence). This CDR3 region has 16 residues. V lost 3 bases to trimming and J lost 3 bases; unmatched junction nucleotides: 9. The CDR3 reads CSARGLGQVHTGELFF. As DNA, the CDR3 is TGCAGTGCTAGGGGCTTGGGACAGGTACACACCGGGGAGCTGTTTTTT.

This chain connects TRBV27 to TRBJ2-1, with 10 bases that match TRBD2. This CDR3 contains 19 residues. Germline assignment: CDR1 MNHEY and CDR2 SMNVEV (reference sequence). Trimming took 1 base from V and 0 from J; bases not matched to a gene: 9. The chain's CDR3 is CASSLWASGSVGSYNEQFF. The CDR3 nucleotides are TGTGCCAGCAGTTTATGGGCTAGCGGGAGCGTGGGCTCCTACAATGAGCAGTTCTTC.

In the case of this clonotype: Since a far larger clone is one base different, this is likely a read error. The chain employs TRBV7-2 and TRBJ2-5, with D hard to call. This CDR3 has 14 residues. Trimming left V 5 bases short and J 9 bases short, with 19 bases between. Germline V gene lookup returns CDR1 SGHTA and CDR2 FQGNSA. The DNA for the CDR3 is TGTGCCAGCAGCCGGACGCACACACATGAGGCCCAGTACTTC. Amino acids: CASSRTHTHEAQYF.

This rearrangement joins TRBV5-1 to TRBJ2-7, with D maybe TRBD2 (6 bases). Trimming removed 4 bases at V and 6 bases at J, with 17 bases between. Germline lookup yields CDR1 SGHRS and CDR2 YFSETQ. CDR3 length: 14 residues. The CDR3: CASSPGRTGSEQYF. The DNA of the CDR3 is TGCGCCAGCAGCCCTGGGAGGACGGGAAGCGAGCAGTACTTC.

The J gene is TRBJ2-5, the V gene TRBV19; a weak D match, TRBD1 (6 bases). Germline lookup yields CDR1 LNHDA and CDR2 SQIVND (reference sequence). V dropped 2 bases and J dropped 5 bases, with 12 bases sitting between them. The CDR3 loop spans 14 amino acids. The CDR3 DNA reads TGTGCCAGTAGTATACAGGGGACGTTGGAGACCCAGTACTTC. As protein: CASSIQGTLETQYF.

The chain combines TRBV4-1 with TRBJ1-6; no clear D. Germline V lookup: CDR1 MGHRA, CDR2 YSYEKL. The CDR3 has 17 amino acids. Trimming removed 1 base at V and 7 bases at J, with 17 bases between. Here the CDR3 DNA reads TGCGCCAGCAGCCAAGGTAGAGGGCCCGGCCCAAATTCACCCCTCCACTTT. Translation gives CASSQGRGPGPNSPLHF.

This clonotype has ten or more counts. This rearrangement joins TRBV28 to TRBJ2-7; D not resolved. CDR1 and CDR2 (germline): MDHEN, SYDVKM. Trimming pared 8 bases from V and 7 bases from J, leaving 18 bases between. The CDR3 totals 13 residues. The CDR3 region has the DNA TGTGCCAGCGTAGGTTACCAGGCACAAGAGCAGTACTTC. As protein: CASVGYQAQEQYF. The entire variable domain, with the rest obtained from reference TRBV28 and TRBJ2-7, is as follows: DVKVTQSSRYLVKRTGEKVFLECVQDMDHENMFWYRQDPGLGLRLIYFSYDVKMKEKGDIPEGYSVSREKKERFSLILESASTNQTSMYLCASVGYQAQEQYFGPGTRLTVT.

This chain connects TRBV7-2 to TRBJ2-2, with D possibly matching TRBD2 (5 bases). Germline V gene data show CDR1 as SGHTA and CDR2 as FQGNSA. The V gene lost 0 bases and the J gene lost 4 bases, with 9 bases spanning the gap. CDR3 length equals 15 residues. CDR3 bases: TGTGCCAGCAGCTTAGCCCGAGGGCTCACCGGGGAGCTGTTTTTT. Translated, it gives CASSLARGLTGELFF.

The chain links TRBV3-1 to TRBJ1-1; D not resolved. This CDR3 is 15 amino acids long. Germline-derived CDR1 and CDR2 are LGHDT and YNNKEL (reference sequence). V dropped 1 base and J dropped 5 bases, with 14 bases sitting between them. The CDR3 sequence: CASSQGGGSGTEAFF. The CDR3 bases are TGTGCCAGCAGCCAAGGGGGAGGGTCGGGGACTGAAGCTTTCTTT.

Only a few counts were recorded for this clonotype. The rearrangement uses TRBV14 and TRBJ1-5; D may be TRBD1 (5 bases). Germline-derived CDR1 and CDR2 are SGHDN and FVKESK. This CDR3 comprises 17 residues. V was pared by 1 base and J by 2 bases, with 15 bases between. The CDR3 protein is CASSQGVGRVGNQPQHF. The CDR3 bases are TGTGCCAGCAGCCAAGGGGTCGGCAGGGTGGGCAATCAGCCCCAGCATTTT.

The chain has TRBV7-8 and TRBJ2-7; TRBD1 or TRBD2 may be the D gene (6 bases each). Germline assignment: CDR1 SGHVS and CDR2 FQNEAQ. V was shortened by 5 bases and J by 5 bases, with 19 bases between the two germline ends. CDR3 length equals 15 residues. DNA for the CDR3: TGTGCCAGCAGCCCCATGGAGGGGGGCATGGACGAGCAGTACTTC. As protein: CASSPMEGGMDEQYF.

This clonotype was found many times. This CDR3 reads CASSSPWREGFF. CDR3 bases: TGTGCCAGCAGTTCCCCATGGAGGGAGGGGTTCTTT. V and J are TRBV28 and TRBJ1-1, with D perhaps TRBD1 (5 bases). Germline values: CDR1 MDHEN, CDR2 SYDVKM. CDR3 length: 12 residues. Trimming shortened V by 4 bases and J by 14 bases, and 17 bases separated the two germline ends.

The chain employs TRBV30 and TRBJ2-7; a possible D gene is TRBD2 (6 bases). The V and J ends lost 2 bases and 3 bases respectively, with 14 bases between them. This CDR3 is built from 14 residues. The germline V gene encodes CDR1 GTSNPN and CDR2 SVGIG (reference sequence). The CDR3 DNA reads as TGTGCCTGGAGTAAAGGAGGGTTGGGCTACGAGCAGTACTTC. Its protein is CAWSKGGLGYEQYF.

This clonotype was picked up a small number of times. The V call is TRBV7-9, the J call TRBJ1-6; weak D call: TRBD1 (5 bases). CDR1 is SEHNR, CDR2 FQNEAQ, per germline (reference sequence). The CDR3 runs to 14 residues. V was shortened by 0 bases and J by 16 bases, with 16 bases between the two germline ends. CDR3: CASSLAGDTLQLHF. In DNA, the CDR3 is TGTGCCAGCAGCTTAGCGGGGGATACCCTTCAACTCCACTTT.

This clonotype was seen a handful of times. This chain joins TRBV2 and TRBJ2-6; D perhaps matches TRBD1 (5 bases). This CDR3 region has 15 residues. The V gene lost 8 bases and the J gene lost 2 bases, with 13 bases spanning the gap. Germline CDR1 is SNHLY and CDR2 is FYNNEI. CDR3 loop: CASCRKGTGANVLTF. The CDR3, as DNA: TGTGCCAGCTGTCGGAAGGGGACTGGGGCCAACGTCCTGACTTTC.

This clonotype has a count of ten or more. The chain employs TRBV2 and TRBJ2-7; 9 nucleotides agree with TRBD2. The CDR3 runs 14 residues. The V segment lost 7 bases and the J segment 0 bases; nucleotides outside the gene matches: 4. CDR1 is SNHLY, CDR2 FYNNEI, per germline. The CDR3 DNA reads TGTGCCAGCAAACTAGCGGGCTCCTCCTACGAGCAGTACTTC. Translating it yields CASKLAGSSYEQYF.

At least ten counts were recorded for this clonotype. The chain has TRBV6-1 and TRBJ2-2, with 7 bases matching TRBD2. CDR1 MNHNS and CDR2 SASEGT come from the germline V gene. The V gene end was trimmed by 3 bases and the J gene end by 4 bases; junction bases not matched to a gene: 8. This CDR3 spans 16 amino acids. CDR3 nucleotides: TGTGCCAGCAGTGAGAGCAGCGGGATTCTCACCGGGGAGCTGTTTTTT. The encoded protein is CASSESSGILTGELFF.

By proportion, this clonotype is medium-sized. The chain links TRBV11-2 to TRBJ2-7; perhaps D is TRBD1 or TRBD2 (5 bases each). Trimming stripped 7 bases from V and 2 bases from J, with 9 bases between. In germline, CDR1 is SGHAT, CDR2 FQNNGV. This CDR3 has 12 residues. The CDR3 DNA follows: TGTGCCAGCAAGAGGGGCACCTACGAGCAGTACTTC. Protein: CASKRGTYEQYF.

This clonotype was detected many times. The chain joins TRBV7-2 to TRBJ1-4; no firm D call. The CDR3 is 17 amino acids. In germline, CDR1 is SGHTA, CDR2 FQGNSA. V lost 4 bases and J lost 0, with 15 bases in between. CDR3 sequence reads: CASSYRAVDATNEKLFF. CDR3 DNA: TGTGCCAGCAGCTACCGGGCCGTCGATGCAACTAATGAAAAACTGTTTTTT.

This clonotype was recorded at least ten times. The rearrangement joins TRBV2 to TRBJ1-4, with TRBD1 matching 7 bases. This CDR3 has 14 residues. V shed 2 bases and J 8 bases; nucleotides not matched to a gene: 5. The germline gives CDR1 SNHLY, CDR2 FYNNEI. The CDR3 protein is CASSERWTGEKLFF. CDR3 sequence (DNA): TGTGCCAGCAGTGAACGATGGACAGGCGAAAAACTGTTTTTT.

There are a few counts of this clonotype. This rearrangement joins TRBV19 to TRBJ2-7, with a possible D match to TRBD2 (6 bases). Germline-derived CDR1 and CDR2 are LNHDA and SQIVND (reference sequence). The V gene lost 9 bases and the J gene lost 9 bases, with 21 bases spanning the gap. The length of the CDR3 is 13 residues. CDR3 sequence: CASSQGTLRWQYF. The CDR3 coding sequence is TGTGCCAGCAGTCAAGGGACTCTCCGGTGGCAGTACTTC. The whole variable domain, filled in from reference TRBV19 and TRBJ2-7, reads DGGITQSPKYLFRKEGQNVTLSCEQNLNHDAMYWYRQDPGQGLRLIYYSQIVNDFQKGDIAEGYSVSREKKESFPLTVTSAQKNPTAFYLCASSQGTLRWQYFGPGTRLTVT.

This clonotype has ten or more counts. V usage is TRBV28 and J usage is TRBJ1-5; D is unclear. There are 12 residues in the CDR3. Trimming cost V 7 bases and J 3 bases, with 7 bases left between them. Germline CDR1 is MDHEN and CDR2 is SYDVKM. CDR3 DNA: TGTGCCAGCAATCTGGACAATCAGCCCCAGCATTTT. Translated, it gives CASNLDNQPQHF. Drawing the rest from reference TRBV28 and TRBJ1-5, the complete variable domain is DVKVTQSSRYLVKRTGEKVFLECVQDMDHENMFWYRQDPGLGLRLIYFSYDVKMKEKGDIPEGYSVSREKKERFSLILESASTNQTSMYLCASNLDNQPQHFGDGTRLSIL.

There are many counts of this clonotype. The chain combines TRBV20-1 with TRBJ2-7; TRBD2 agrees at 12 bases. The CDR3 totals 15 residues. CDR1 and CDR2 (germline): DFQATT, SNEGSKA (reference sequence). Germline trimming cut 6 bases from V and 1 base from J; bases unmatched to any gene: 7. CDR3 sequence (DNA): TGCAGTGCGGAATCGACTAGCGGGAGTTCCTACGAGCAGTACTTC. Translation gives CSAESTSGSSYEQYF.